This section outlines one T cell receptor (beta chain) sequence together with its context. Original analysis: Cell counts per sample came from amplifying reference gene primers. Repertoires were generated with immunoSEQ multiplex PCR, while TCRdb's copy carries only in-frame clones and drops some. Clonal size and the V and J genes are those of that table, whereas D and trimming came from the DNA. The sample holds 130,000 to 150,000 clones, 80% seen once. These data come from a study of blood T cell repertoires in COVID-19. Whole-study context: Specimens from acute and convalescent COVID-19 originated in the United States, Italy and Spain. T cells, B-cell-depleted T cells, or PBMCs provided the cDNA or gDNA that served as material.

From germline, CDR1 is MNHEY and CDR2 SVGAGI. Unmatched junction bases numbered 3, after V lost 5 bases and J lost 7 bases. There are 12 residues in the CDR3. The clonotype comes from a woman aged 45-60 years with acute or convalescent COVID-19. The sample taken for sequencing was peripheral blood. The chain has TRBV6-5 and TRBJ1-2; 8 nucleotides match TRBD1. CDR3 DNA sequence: TGTGCCAGCAGTCAGGGGGCAAGTGGCTACACCTTC. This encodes CASSQGASGYTF.